The 26 T cell receptor beta chains below were found in one sample sequenced in a study of neurological immune-mediated disorders. TCRdb called the 5' RACE reads again in MiXCR, with one record for every CDR3 protein. Of tens of thousands of distinct CDR3 sequences in the sample, over 4.5% were seen once. The sequenced sample was CD4+ T cells from blood. Receptor source: a woman aged 18 to 35 with multiple sclerosis.

This clonotype was seen many times. This chain links TRBV20-1 with TRBJ1-6, with D tentatively TRBD1 (5 bases). The germline V gene has CDR1 DFQATT and CDR2 SNEGSKA (reference sequence). The CDR3 runs to 15 residues. Trimming removed 1 base at V and 4 bases at J, with 11 bases between. CDR3 nucleotides: TGCAGTGCTAGAGCAGCTACAGGATATAATTCACCCCTCCACTTT. It codes for CSARAATGYNSPLHF.

This clonotype was seen ten or more times. The V call is TRBV4-2, the J call TRBJ2-1; 14 nucleotides agree with TRBD2. Germline V CDR1 and CDR2: LGHNA, YNFKEQ. Germline trimming cut 0 bases from V and 7 bases from J; bases unmatched to any gene: 5. This CDR3 region has 17 residues. CDR3 sequence (DNA): TGTGCCAGCAGCCAAGATATGTGGACTAGCGGGAGGAATGAGCAGTTCTTC. It encodes CASSQDMWTSGRNEQFF.

This clonotype has ten or more counts. The chain has TRBV3-1 and TRBJ2-7; no clear D. This CDR3 region has 10 residues. Trimming took 3 bases from V and 12 from J, leaving 9 bases between them. Per the germline V gene, CDR1 is LGHDT and CDR2 is YNNKEL (reference sequence). CDR3 nucleotide sequence: TGTGCCAGCAGCCACGCCCTTTTGTACGTC. As protein: CASSHALLYV.

The chain uses TRBV6-6 and TRBJ2-3; D possibly corresponds to TRBD2 (7 bases). Germline V gene lookup returns CDR1 MNHNY and CDR2 SVGAGI (reference sequence). CDR3 length: 17 amino acids. V was shortened by 2 bases and J by 1 base, with 16 bases between the two germline ends. CDR3 nucleotides: TGTGCCAGCAGTTACGTCTCGCGGGGGCTTCGCACAGATACGCAGTATTTT. Protein: CASSYVSRGLRTDTQYF.

V gene TRBV27 combines with J gene TRBJ2-2; perhaps D is TRBD1 or TRBD2 (5 bases each). This CDR3 comprises 20 residues. Trimming stripped 0 bases from V and 2 bases from J, with 22 bases between. CDR1 is MNHEY, CDR2 SMNVEV, per germline (reference sequence). The DNA of the CDR3 is TGTGCCAGCAGTTTATCGAGGGGCCTAGGAACTCCCACTAACACCGGGGAGCTGTTTTTT. Protein: CASSLSRGLGTPTNTGELFF.

This clonotype has ten or more counts. This sequence joins TRBV10-3 and TRBJ2-6, with 7 nucleotides matching TRBD1. Trimming at V came to 6 bases and at J to 2 bases, leaving 4 bases not matched to a gene. The CDR3 consists of 15 residues. Germline loops: CDR1 ENHRY, CDR2 SYGVKD. CDR3 loop: CAIRQQGTGANVLTF. CDR3 DNA sequence: TGTGCCATCAGGCAACAGGGGACTGGGGCCAACGTCCTGACTTTC.

This clonotype was picked up many times. This chain uses TRBV5-1 with TRBJ1-2; D may be TRBD1 (5 bases). V dropped 4 bases and J dropped 9 bases, with 16 bases sitting between them. The CDR3 covers 13 residues. Per germline, CDR1 SGHRS and CDR2 YFSETQ. CDR3: CASSPVRGESYTF. For the CDR3, the DNA is TGCGCCAGCAGCCCCGTGAGAGGGGAGAGCTACACCTTC.

J is TRBJ1-1 and V is TRBV14; D unresolved. From germline, CDR1 is SGHDN and CDR2 FVKESK. Trimming took off 6 bases at V and 10 bases at J, with 18 bases between the two ends. There are 13 residues in the CDR3. The CDR3 loop reads CASSLIEKTGAFF. The DNA of the CDR3 is TGTGCCAGCAGTCTGATCGAGAAGACGGGAGCTTTCTTT. The full variable domain, with the rest looked up from reference TRBV14 and TRBJ1-1, is EAGVTQFPSHSVIEKGQTVTLRCDPISGHDNLYWYRRVMGKEIKFLLHFVKESKQDESGMPNNRFLAERTGGTYSTLKVQPAELEDSGVYFCASSLIEKTGAFFGQGTRLTVV.

This clonotype was observed at least ten times. The chain combines TRBV20-1 with TRBJ2-2; the match to TRBD1 covers 9 bases. The J segment lost 5 bases and the V segment lost 0 bases, leaving 10 bases of the junction unmatched. The CDR3 loop spans 17 amino acids. Germline V gives CDR1 DFQATT, CDR2 SNEGSKA (reference sequence). CDR3 amino acids: CSARDAQDRGRTGELFF. The CDR3, as DNA: TGCAGTGCTAGAGATGCCCAGGACAGGGGCCGTACCGGGGAGCTGTTTTTT.

This clonotype was seen only a few times. The CDR3: CASSQDPLTYNEQFF. CDR3 sequence (DNA): TGTGCCAGCAGCCAAGACCCCTTAACCTACAATGAGCAGTTCTTC. This chain links TRBV3-1 with TRBJ2-1; D unclear. CDR3 length: 15 residues. Trimming removed 0 bases from V and 2 bases from J, with 8 bases in between. Germline V CDR1 and CDR2: LGHDT, YNNKEL (reference sequence).

The V and J genes are TRBV1 and TRBJ1-1; TRBD1 is taken as the D call from the table, unchecked against the DNA. TRBV1 is described as a pseudogene. The CDR3 has 15 amino acids. CDR3 nucleotide sequence: TGCACCAGCAGCCAACCGACAGGGACCAAGGCTGGCGCTTTCTTT. The encoded protein is CTSSQPTGTKAGAFF.

The sample holds many counts of this clonotype. J is TRBJ2-3 and V is TRBV20-1, with D possibly being TRBD2 (5 bases). Germline V gene data show CDR1 as DFQATT and CDR2 as SNEGSKA (reference sequence). The CDR3 is 13 amino acids. The chain's CDR3 is CTVREIRTDTQYF. DNA of the CDR3: TGCACGGTGAGGGAGATTCGGACAGATACGCAGTATTTT.

This clonotype was picked up many times. The chain carries TRBV12-3 or TRBV12-4 and TRBJ1-3; TRBD1 agrees at 7 bases. J gave up 0 bases and V 2 bases, and 4 bases lay outside the gene matches. This CDR3 spans 16 amino acids. CDR3 DNA sequence: TGTGCCAGCAGTTTACTTTCAGGGGGCTCTGGAAACACCATATATTTT. As protein: CASSLLSGGSGNTIYF.

This clonotype occurred many times. V gene TRBV6-2 or TRBV6-3 combines with J gene TRBJ2-7; the D gene could be TRBD1 or TRBD2 (6 bases each). In germline, CDR1 is MNHEY, CDR2 SVGEGT. The CDR3 runs to 19 residues. V lost 7 bases to trimming and J lost 3 bases, with 31 bases between them. This CDR3 is CASTNPPGPGAYRIYEQYF. CDR3 sequence (DNA): TGTGCCAGCACTAACCCCCCCGGGCCGGGGGCATATCGAATCTACGAGCAGTACTTC.

The V gene is TRBV6-5, the J gene TRBJ1-1; 8 bases are a match to TRBD1. The length of the CDR3 is 15 residues. Germline V lookup: CDR1 MNHEY, CDR2 SVGAGI. J gave up 4 bases and V 0 bases, and 4 bases lay outside the gene matches. CDR3 coding DNA: TGTGCCAGCAGTTACTCGACAGGGGTTCGCACTGAAGCTTTCTTT. Its translation: CASSYSTGVRTEAFF.

This clonotype was seen ten or more times. The V and J genes are TRBV4-2 and TRBJ2-1, with 9 positions matching TRBD1. Germline V CDR1 and CDR2: LGHNA, YNFKEQ. The V and J ends lost 1 base and 2 bases, in that order; junction bases with no gene match: 6. CDR3 length: 17 amino acids. CDR3 amino acids: CASSQAIRDRAYNEQFF. CDR3 coding DNA: TGTGCCAGCAGCCAAGCAATCCGGGACAGGGCCTACAATGAGCAGTTCTTC.

This clonotype was picked up a small number of times. The V call is TRBV30, the J call TRBJ1-2; D is undetermined. The germline V gene has CDR1 GTSNPN and CDR2 SVGIG (reference sequence). This CDR3 region has 11 residues. V was clipped by 1 base and J by 1 base, with 1 base between them. Here the CDR3 reads CAWSDNYGYTF. Written as DNA, the CDR3 is TGTGCCTGGAGTGATAACTATGGCTACACCTTC.

This clonotype has a count of ten or more. This sequence joins TRBV14 and TRBJ1-2; D not certain. CDR3 size: 15 residues. CDR1 is SGHDN and CDR2 is FVKESK in the germline V gene. Deletions cut 0 bases from V and 4 bases from J, with 12 bases between. As DNA, the CDR3 is TGTGCCAGCAGCCAAGATCTGGGGTCTGTCTATGGCTACACCTTC. It encodes CASSQDLGSVYGYTF.

This clonotype has at least ten counts. This chain connects TRBV12-3 or TRBV12-4 to TRBJ2-3; the match to TRBD2 covers 11 bases. The V and J ends lost 6 bases and 5 bases, in that order; junction bases with no gene match: 4. The CDR3 extends over 14 amino acids. DNA of the CDR3: TGTGCCAGCAGCTCCGGGACTAGCGGAGATACGCAGTATTTT. Translated, it gives CASSSGTSGDTQYF.

This clonotype came up many times. J is TRBJ2-7 and V is TRBV12-2. TRBV12-2 is marked as a pseudogene. The CDR3 is 15 residues long. The CDR3 nucleotides are TGTGCAAGCCATATGGGGATAACAGCCTCCTACGAGCAGTACGTC. Translating it yields CASHMGITASYEQYV.

The chain has TRBV7-9 and TRBJ1-5; TRBD1 matches at 8 bases. Germline values: CDR1 SEHNR, CDR2 FQNEAQ (reference sequence). The junction had 5 bases not matched to a gene; V was cut back by 5 bases and J by 2 bases. The CDR3 runs to 15 residues. The CDR3 DNA sequence: TGTGCCAGCAGCCCAGGACAGGGAGGCAATCAGCCCCAGCATTTT. As protein: CASSPGQGGNQPQHF.

This clonotype was picked up many times. This chain connects TRBV7-2 to TRBJ1-2, with 7 bases that match TRBD1. V shed 4 bases and J 4 bases; nucleotides not matched to a gene: 9. The V gene's germline CDR1 is SGHTA and CDR2 FQGNSA. The CDR3 totals 15 residues. The CDR3, as DNA: TGTGCCAGCAGCTCCCGACAGGGTGACTCCTATGGCTACACCTTC. It codes for CASSSRQGDSYGYTF.

This clonotype was seen at least ten times. CDR3 sequence (DNA): TGTGCCACCTTCAGGAATCTAAACACTGAAGCTTTCTTT. It specifies CATFRNLNTEAFF. The chain is built from TRBV10-3 and TRBJ1-1, with D uncertain. V was cut by 10 bases and J by 2 bases, with 14 bases left in between. CDR3 length: 13 amino acids. CDR1 is ENHRY and CDR2 is SYGVKD in the germline V gene.

This clonotype appeared a few times. Here the CDR3 reads CASSSLAGGRETQYF. Here the CDR3 DNA reads TGTGCCAGCAGCTCCCTAGCGGGGGGAAGGGAGACCCAGTACTTC. J is TRBJ2-5 and V is TRBV7-8, with TRBD2 identical over 11 bases. The CDR3 length is 15 residues. V gave up 4 bases and J gave up 5 bases; unmatched junction bases: 6. Per the germline V gene, CDR1 is SGHVS and CDR2 is FQNEAQ.

The chain is built from TRBV5-4 and TRBJ2-1; 9 positions agree with TRBD2. In germline, CDR1 is SGHNT, CDR2 YYREEE (reference sequence). This CDR3 comprises 15 residues. Trimming removed 5 bases from V and 3 bases from J; junction bases left unmatched: 6. CDR3 DNA sequence: TGTGCCAGCAGTTACAAGCGGGGGGTCTACAATGAGCAGTTCTTC. The encoded protein is CASSYKRGVYNEQFF.

This clonotype was detected ten times or more. The chain has TRBV6-6 and TRBJ1-1; TRBD1 is a possible D gene (6 bases). The CDR3 runs 16 residues. The V gene's germline CDR1 is MNHNY and CDR2 SVGAGI (reference sequence). The ends were cut back, 4 bases at V and 0 bases at J, with 15 bases in the middle. The CDR3 here is CASSSTRGPMNTEAFF. The DNA for the CDR3 is TGTGCCAGCAGTTCGACCCGGGGGCCAATGAACACTGAAGCTTTCTTT.